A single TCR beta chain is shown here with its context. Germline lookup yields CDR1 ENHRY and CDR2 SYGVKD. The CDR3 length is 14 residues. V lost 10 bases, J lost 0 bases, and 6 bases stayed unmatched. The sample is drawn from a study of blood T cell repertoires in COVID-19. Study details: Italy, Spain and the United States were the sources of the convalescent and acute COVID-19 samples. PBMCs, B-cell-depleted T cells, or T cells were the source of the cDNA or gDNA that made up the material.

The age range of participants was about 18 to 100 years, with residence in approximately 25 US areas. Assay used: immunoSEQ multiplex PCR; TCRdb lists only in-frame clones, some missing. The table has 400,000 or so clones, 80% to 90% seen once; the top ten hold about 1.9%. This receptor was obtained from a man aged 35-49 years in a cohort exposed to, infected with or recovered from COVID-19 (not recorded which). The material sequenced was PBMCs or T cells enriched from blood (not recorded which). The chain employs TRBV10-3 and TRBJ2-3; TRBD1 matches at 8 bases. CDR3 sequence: CATNQGASTDTQYF. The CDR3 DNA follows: TGTGCCACAAACCAGGGGGCGAGCACAGATACGCAGTATTTT.